What follows describes a single T cell receptor (beta chain). The antigen is unknown. Sorted-subset replicate PCR reactions were performed with 200 ng DNA, corresponding to some 32,000 T cell genomes. The repertoire was sequenced with immunoSEQ multiplex PCR; TCRdb's copy has only in-frame clones and lacks some. The top ten clones hold around 0.35% of a sample with under 2.5 million clones, around 90% of them seen once. The data are from a study of shared clonotypes between healthy human individuals. Study-wide results and limits: Among non-shared clonotypes, generation probabilities were lower than among those shared by all four donors. Measured sharing among donors was expected to vary with sequencing depth.

CD4+ cells yielded CD45RA+ naive and CD45RA-negative memory subsets. Germline loops: CDR1 SGHRS, CDR2 YFSETQ. This CDR3 is built from 16 residues. V lost 5 bases, J lost 10 bases, and 10 bases stayed unmatched. The J gene is TRBJ2-1, the V gene TRBV5-1, with 15 bases fitting TRBD2. This sequence originates from a man between 18 and 29 years old in good health. Some clones in this sample may be carry-over from other donors' samples. Sequenced sample: naive CD4+ T cells from PBMCs. Regarding subset: CD45RA+ positively selected. CDR3 residues: CASRRQAGLAGGEQFF. The CDR3 nucleotides read TGCGCCAGCAGGAGGCAGGCGGGACTAGCGGGAGGCGAGCAGTTCTTC.